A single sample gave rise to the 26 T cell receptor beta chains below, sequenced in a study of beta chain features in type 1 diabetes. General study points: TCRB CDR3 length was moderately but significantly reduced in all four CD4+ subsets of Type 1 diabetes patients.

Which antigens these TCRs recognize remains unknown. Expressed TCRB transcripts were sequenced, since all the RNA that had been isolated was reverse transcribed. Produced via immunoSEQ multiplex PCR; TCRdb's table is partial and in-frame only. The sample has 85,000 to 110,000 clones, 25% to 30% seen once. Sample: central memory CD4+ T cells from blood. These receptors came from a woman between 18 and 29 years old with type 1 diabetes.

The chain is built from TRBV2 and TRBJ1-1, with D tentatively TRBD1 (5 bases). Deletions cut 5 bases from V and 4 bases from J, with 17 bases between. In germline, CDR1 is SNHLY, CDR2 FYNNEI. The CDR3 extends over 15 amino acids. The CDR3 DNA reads TGTGCCAGCAGTCCCTGGGGCCGGCAGAGCACTGAAGCTTTCTTT. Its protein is CASSPWGRQSTEAFF.

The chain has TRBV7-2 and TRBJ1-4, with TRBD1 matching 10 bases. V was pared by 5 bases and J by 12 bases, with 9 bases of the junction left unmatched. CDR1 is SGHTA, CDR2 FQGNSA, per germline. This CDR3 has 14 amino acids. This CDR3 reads CASSQGQGEEELFF. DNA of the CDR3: TGTGCCAGCAGCCAAGGACAGGGGGAAGAAGAACTGTTTTTT.

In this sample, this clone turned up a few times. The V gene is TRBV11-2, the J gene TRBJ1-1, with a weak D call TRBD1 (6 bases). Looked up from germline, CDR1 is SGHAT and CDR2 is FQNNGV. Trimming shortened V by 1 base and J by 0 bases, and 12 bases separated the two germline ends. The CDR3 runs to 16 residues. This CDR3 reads CASSLVRGRLNTEAFF. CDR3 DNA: TGTGCCAGCAGCTTAGTGCGGGGGCGATTGAACACTGAAGCTTTCTTT.

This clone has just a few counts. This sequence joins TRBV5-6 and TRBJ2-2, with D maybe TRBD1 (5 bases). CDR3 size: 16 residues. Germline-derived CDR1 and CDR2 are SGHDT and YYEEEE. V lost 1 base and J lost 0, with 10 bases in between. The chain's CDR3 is CASSLLGPANTGELFF. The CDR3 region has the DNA TGTGCCAGCAGCTTGTTGGGGCCAGCGAACACCGGGGAGCTGTTTTTT.

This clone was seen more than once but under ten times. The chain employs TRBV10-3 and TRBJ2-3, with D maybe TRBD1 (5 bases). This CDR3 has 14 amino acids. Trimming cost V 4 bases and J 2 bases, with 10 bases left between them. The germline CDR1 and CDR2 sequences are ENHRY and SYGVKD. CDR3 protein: CAISGSRDTDTQYF. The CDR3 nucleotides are TGTGCCATCAGTGGATCCAGGGACACAGATACGCAGTATTTT.

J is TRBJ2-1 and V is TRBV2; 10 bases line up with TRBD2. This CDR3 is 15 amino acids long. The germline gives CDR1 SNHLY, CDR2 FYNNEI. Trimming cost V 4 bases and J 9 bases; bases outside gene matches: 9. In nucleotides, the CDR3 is TGTGCCAGCAGTGTGTCTAGCGGGAGTCCTGGTGAGCAGTTCTTC. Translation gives CASSVSSGSPGEQFF.

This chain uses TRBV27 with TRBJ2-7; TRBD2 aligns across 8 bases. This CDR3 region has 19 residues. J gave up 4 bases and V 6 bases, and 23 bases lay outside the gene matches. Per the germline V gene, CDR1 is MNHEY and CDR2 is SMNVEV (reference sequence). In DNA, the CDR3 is TGTGCCAGCAGCCCAAGGGAGGGACTAGGCACCTGGGAGGAGTACGAGCAGTACTTC. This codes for CASSPREGLGTWEEYEQYF.

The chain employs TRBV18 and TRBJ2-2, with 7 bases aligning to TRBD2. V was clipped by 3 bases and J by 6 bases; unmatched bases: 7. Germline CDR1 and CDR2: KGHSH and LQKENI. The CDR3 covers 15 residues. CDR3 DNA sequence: TGTGCCAGCTCACCCCTAGTGGCGGGAGCCGGGGAGCTGTTTTTT. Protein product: CASSPLVAGAGELFF.

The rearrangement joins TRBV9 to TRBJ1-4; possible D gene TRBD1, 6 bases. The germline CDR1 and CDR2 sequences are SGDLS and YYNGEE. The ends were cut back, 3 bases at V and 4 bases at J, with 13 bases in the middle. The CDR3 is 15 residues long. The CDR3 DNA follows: TGTGCCAGCAGCGGGAGGACAGACCTTAATGAAAAACTGTTTTTT. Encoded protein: CASSGRTDLNEKLFF.

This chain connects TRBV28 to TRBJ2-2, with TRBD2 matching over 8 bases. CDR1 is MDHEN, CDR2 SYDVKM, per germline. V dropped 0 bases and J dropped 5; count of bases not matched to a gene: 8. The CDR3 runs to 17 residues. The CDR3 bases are TGTGCCAGCAGTTTATGGCCCCAGCGGGAGAGTACCGGGGAGCTGTTTTTT. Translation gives CASSLWPQRESTGELFF.

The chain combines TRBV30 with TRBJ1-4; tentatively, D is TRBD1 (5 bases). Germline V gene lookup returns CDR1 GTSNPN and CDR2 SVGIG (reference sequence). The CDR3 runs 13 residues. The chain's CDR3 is CATTRDFGEKLFF. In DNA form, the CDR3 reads TGTGCTACCACCCGGGACTTTGGTGAAAAACTGTTTTTT.

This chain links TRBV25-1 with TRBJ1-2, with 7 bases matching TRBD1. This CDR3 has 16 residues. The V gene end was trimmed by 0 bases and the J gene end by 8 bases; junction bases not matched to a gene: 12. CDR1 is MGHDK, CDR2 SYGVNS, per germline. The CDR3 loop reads CASSEYGGRGVWGYTF. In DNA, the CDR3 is TGTGCCAGCAGTGAATATGGTGGCAGGGGGGTATGGGGCTACACCTTC.

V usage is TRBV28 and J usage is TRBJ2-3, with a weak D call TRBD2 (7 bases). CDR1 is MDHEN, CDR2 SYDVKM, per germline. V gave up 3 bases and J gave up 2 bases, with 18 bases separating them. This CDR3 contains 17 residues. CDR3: CASSFSGRGEHTDTQYF. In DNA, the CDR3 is TGTGCCAGCAGTTTTTCAGGGAGGGGGGAGCACACAGATACGCAGTATTTT.

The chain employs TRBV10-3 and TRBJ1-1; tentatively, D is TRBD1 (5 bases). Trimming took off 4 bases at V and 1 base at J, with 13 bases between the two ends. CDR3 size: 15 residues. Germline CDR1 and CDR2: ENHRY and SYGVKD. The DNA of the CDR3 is TGTGCCATCAGTGGGGTCAGGGTCTCGAACACTGAAGCTTTCTTT. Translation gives CAISGVRVSNTEAFF.

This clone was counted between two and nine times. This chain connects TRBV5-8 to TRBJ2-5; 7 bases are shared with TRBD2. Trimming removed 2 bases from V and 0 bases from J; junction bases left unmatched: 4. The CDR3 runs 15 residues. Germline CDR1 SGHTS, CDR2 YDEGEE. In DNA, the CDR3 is TGTGCCAGCAGCTTATTGGGGACTAACCAAGAGACCCAGTACTTC. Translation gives CASSLLGTNQETQYF.

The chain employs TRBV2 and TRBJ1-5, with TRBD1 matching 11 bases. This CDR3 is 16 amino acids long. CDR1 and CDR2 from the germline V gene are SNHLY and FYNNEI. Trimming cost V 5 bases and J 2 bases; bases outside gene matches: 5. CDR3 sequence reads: CASSLRTGGGNQPQHF. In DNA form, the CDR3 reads TGTGCCAGCAGTCTTAGGACAGGGGGCGGCAATCAGCCCCAGCATTTT. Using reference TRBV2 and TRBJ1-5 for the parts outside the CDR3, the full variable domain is EPEVTQTPSHQVTQMGQEVILRCVPISNHLYFYWYRQILGQKVEFLVSFYNNEISEKSEIFDDQFSVERPDGSNFTLKIRSTKLEDSAMYFCASSLRTGGGNQPQHFGDGTRLSIL.

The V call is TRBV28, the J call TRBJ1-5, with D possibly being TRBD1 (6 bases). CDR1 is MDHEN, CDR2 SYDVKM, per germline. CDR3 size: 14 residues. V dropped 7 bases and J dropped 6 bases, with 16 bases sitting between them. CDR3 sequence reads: CASTSGGRGQPQHF. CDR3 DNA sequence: TGTGCCAGCACATCGGGGGGGCGAGGTCAGCCCCAGCATTTT.

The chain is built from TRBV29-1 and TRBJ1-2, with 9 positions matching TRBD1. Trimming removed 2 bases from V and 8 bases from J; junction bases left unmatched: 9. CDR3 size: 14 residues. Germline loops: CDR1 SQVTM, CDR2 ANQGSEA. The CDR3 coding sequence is TGCAGCGTTGAAAGCCTCGACAGGGGGGAAGGCTACACCTTC. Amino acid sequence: CSVESLDRGEGYTF.

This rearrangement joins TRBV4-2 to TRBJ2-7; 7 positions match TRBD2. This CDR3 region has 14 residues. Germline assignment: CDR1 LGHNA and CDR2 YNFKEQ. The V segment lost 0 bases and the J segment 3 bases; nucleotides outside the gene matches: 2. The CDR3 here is CASSQDTSVYEQYF. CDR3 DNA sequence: TGTGCCAGCAGCCAAGACACTAGCGTCTACGAGCAGTACTTC.

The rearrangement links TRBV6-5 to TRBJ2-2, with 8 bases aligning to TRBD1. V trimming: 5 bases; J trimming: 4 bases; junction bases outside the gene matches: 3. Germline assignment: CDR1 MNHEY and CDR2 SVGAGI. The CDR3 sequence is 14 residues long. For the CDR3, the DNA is TGTGCCAGCAGTGACAGGGGATCCACCGGGGAGCTGTTTTTT. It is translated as CASSDRGSTGELFF.

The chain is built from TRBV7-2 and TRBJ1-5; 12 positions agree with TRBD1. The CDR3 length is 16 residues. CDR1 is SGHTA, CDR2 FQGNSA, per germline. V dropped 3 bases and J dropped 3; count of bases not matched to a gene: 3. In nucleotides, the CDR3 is TGTGCCAGCAGCTTGGGACAGGGGGCCTCCAATCAGCCCCAGCATTTT. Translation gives CASSLGQGASNQPQHF.

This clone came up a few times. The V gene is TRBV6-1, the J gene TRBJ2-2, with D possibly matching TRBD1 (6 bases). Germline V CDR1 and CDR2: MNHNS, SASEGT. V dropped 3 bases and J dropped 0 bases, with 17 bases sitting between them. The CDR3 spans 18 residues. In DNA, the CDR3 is TGTGCCAGCAGTGACAGATTAACAGGGTCCACGAACACCGGGGAGCTGTTTTTT. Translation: CASSDRLTGSTNTGELFF.

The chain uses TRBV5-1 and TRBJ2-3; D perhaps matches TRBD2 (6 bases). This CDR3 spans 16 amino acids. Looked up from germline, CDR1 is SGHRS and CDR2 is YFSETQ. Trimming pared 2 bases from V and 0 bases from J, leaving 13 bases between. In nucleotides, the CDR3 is TGCGCCAGCAGCTTTAAAGTGCGGGACAGCACAGATACGCAGTATTTT. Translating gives CASSFKVRDSTDTQYF. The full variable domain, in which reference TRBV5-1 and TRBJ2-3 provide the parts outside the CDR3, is KAGVTQTPRYLIKTRGQQVTLSCSPISGHRSVSWYQQTPGQGLQFLFEYFSETQRNKGNFPGRFSGRQFSNSRSEMNVSTLELGDSALYLCASSFKVRDSTDTQYFGPGTRLTVL.

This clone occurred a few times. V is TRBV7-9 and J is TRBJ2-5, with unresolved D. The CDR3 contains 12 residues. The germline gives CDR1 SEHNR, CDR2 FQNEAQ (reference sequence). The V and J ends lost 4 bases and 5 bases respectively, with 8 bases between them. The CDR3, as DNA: TGTGCCAGCAGCTATGTCGAGGAGACCCAGTACTTC. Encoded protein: CASSYVEETQYF. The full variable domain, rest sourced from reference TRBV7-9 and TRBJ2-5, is DTGVSQNPRHKITKRGQNVTFRCDPISEHNRLYWYRQTLGQGPEFLTYFQNEAQLEKSRLLSDRFSAERPKGSFSTLEIQRTEQGDSAMYLCASSYVEETQYFGPGTRLLVL.

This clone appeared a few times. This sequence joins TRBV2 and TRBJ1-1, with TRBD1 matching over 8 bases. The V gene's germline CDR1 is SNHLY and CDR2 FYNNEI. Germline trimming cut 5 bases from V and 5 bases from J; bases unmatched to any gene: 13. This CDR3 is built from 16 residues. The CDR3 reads CASSSLGGQERTEAFF. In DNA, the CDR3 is TGTGCCAGCAGTAGCCTGGGGGGACAGGAGAGGACTGAAGCTTTCTTT.

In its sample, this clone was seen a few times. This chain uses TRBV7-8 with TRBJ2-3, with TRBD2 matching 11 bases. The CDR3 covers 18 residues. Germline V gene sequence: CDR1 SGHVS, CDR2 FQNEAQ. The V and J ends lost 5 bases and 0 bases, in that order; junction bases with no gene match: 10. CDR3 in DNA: TGTGCCAGCAGCCCTAGATGGGGACTAGCGGCAAGCACAGATACGCAGTATTTT. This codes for CASSPRWGLAASTDTQYF. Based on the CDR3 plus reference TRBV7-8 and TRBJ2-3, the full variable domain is GAGVSQSPRYKVAKRGQDVALRCDPISGHVSLFWYQQALGQGPEFLTYFQNEAQLDKSGLPSDRFFAERPEGSVSTLKIQRTQQEDSAVYLCASSPRWGLAASTDTQYFGPGTRLTVL.